This record concerns one T cell receptor (beta chain) sequence. Its antigen is not identified. The sample belongs to a study of T cell repertoires in cytomegalovirus infection. The CDR3 contains 13 residues. With 7 bases removed from V and 5 bases from J, the gap between germline ends came to 14 bases. Germline CDR1 is MNHEY and CDR2 is SVGEGT. From the reads, TCRdb called clonotypes with MiXCR, one entry per CDR3 protein. The sample lists 700,000 to 900,000 distinct CDR3 sequences; roughly 28% were seen once. Specimen: cultured CD8+ T cells from PBMCs, collected from culture after CMV antigen stimulation. The rearrangement links TRBV6-2 or TRBV6-3 to TRBJ2-5; D call uncertain. This sequence was found in a human donor in good health (CMV status not recorded). Some clones in this sample may be carry-over from other donors' samples. CDR3 sequence reads: CASIDRAVETQYF. CDR3 DNA: TGTGCCAGCATCGACCGGGCTGTGGAGACCCAGTACTTC.